Shown below are 30 T cell receptor beta chains from a single sample sequenced in a study of CD8 T cells in Susac syndrome. The RNA input was roughly 0.45 to 1 ug, and it was reverse transcribed with random hexamers. MiXCR, applied by TCRdb to the immunoSEQ multiplex PCR reads, yields one record per CDR3 protein. This table holds 180,000 or so distinct CDR3 sequences, around 94% found once. Specimen: CD4+ T cells from PBMCs. Receptor source: a human donor in good health.

DNA for the CDR3: TGTGCCAGCAGGCCCTCCGGGGCGATGAACACTGAAGCTTTCTTT. Its translation is CASRPSGAMNTEAFF. The chain has TRBV28 and TRBJ1-1, with D possibly matching TRBD1 (5 bases). Germline CDR1 MDHEN, CDR2 SYDVKM. V was trimmed by 6 bases and J by 0 bases, leaving 14 bases between them. CDR3 length: 15 amino acids.

The chain recombines TRBV28 with TRBJ2-5; 8 bases line up with TRBD2. The CDR3 consists of 15 residues. Trimming cost V 5 bases and J 2 bases; bases outside gene matches: 7. Germline CDR1 MDHEN, CDR2 SYDVKM. In nucleotides, the CDR3 is TGTGCCAGCAGTGCCCGGGGGGGACTACAAGAGACCCAGTACTTC. Protein: CASSARGGLQETQYF. The full variable domain, completed using reference TRBV28 and TRBJ2-5, is DVKVTQSSRYLVKRTGEKVFLECVQDMDHENMFWYRQDPGLGLRLIYFSYDVKMKEKGDIPEGYSVSREKKERFSLILESASTNQTSMYLCASSARGGLQETQYFGPGTRLLVL.

V gene TRBV11-2 combines with J gene TRBJ1-4; 7 bases are shared with TRBD1. The CDR3 loop spans 15 amino acids. J lost 4 bases, V lost 1 base, and 3 bases had no gene match. The germline CDR1 and CDR2 sequences are SGHAT and FQNNGV. The chain's CDR3 is CASSLGGTDNEKLFF. CDR3 coding DNA: TGTGCCAGCAGCTTAGGTGGGACAGATAATGAAAAACTGTTTTTT.

This clonotype was counted only a few times. Its ends do not fully match the called genes, so a read error is possible. This chain uses TRBV7-7 with TRBJ2-3; 10 nucleotides agree with TRBD1. The CDR3 consists of 13 residues. Per the germline V gene, CDR1 is SSHAT and CDR2 is FNYEAQ (reference sequence). CDR3 coding DNA: TGTGCTAGCAGCTGGACAGGGGGGGATACGCAGTATTTT. Translation: CASSWTGGDTQYF.

V gene TRBV5-4 combines with J gene TRBJ2-1; 8 bases align to TRBD1. CDR1 and CDR2 from the germline V gene are SGHNT and YYREEE (reference sequence). The CDR3 runs 16 residues. V trimming: 0 bases; J trimming: 3 bases; junction bases outside the gene matches: 5. This CDR3 reads CASSLDTGGLYNEQFF. CDR3 DNA: TGTGCCAGCAGCTTGGATACAGGGGGGCTCTACAATGAGCAGTTCTTC.

The gene calls are TRBV28 and TRBJ2-5; D tentatively reads TRBD1 or TRBD2 (7 bases each). V lost 7 bases and J lost 2, with 23 bases in between. In germline, CDR1 is MDHEN, CDR2 SYDVKM. The CDR3 spans 17 residues. DNA of the CDR3: TGTGCCAGCACCCCCGATCCAGGGGGGGGGAGTCAAGAGACCCAGTACTTC. This encodes CASTPDPGGGSQETQYF.

This clonotype was counted a single time. The chain carries TRBV28 and TRBJ2-1; a possible D gene is TRBD2 (6 bases). This CDR3 spans 17 amino acids. Germline-derived CDR1 and CDR2 are MDHEN and SYDVKM. V shed 7 bases and J shed 5 bases, with 24 bases lying between them. The CDR3 sequence: CASTINLGGLLDNEQFF. CDR3 bases: TGTGCCAGCACCATCAATCTCGGGGGACTCCTCGACAATGAGCAGTTCTTC. The full variable domain, in which reference TRBV28 and TRBJ2-1 provide the parts outside the CDR3, is DVKVTQSSRYLVKRTGEKVFLECVQDMDHENMFWYRQDPGLGLRLIYFSYDVKMKEKGDIPEGYSVSREKKERFSLILESASTNQTSMYLCASTINLGGLLDNEQFFGPGTRLTVL.

This chain connects TRBV21-1 to TRBJ1-2; TRBD1 reflects the table's D call only, with no check against the DNA. TRBV21-1 is reported as a pseudogene. The CDR3 is 14 amino acids. In DNA, the CDR3 is TGTGCCAGCAGCCCGGGACAGTCCCGTCGGGGCTACACCTTC. Its protein product is CASSPGQSRRGYTF.

The gene calls are TRBV20-1 and TRBJ2-3; D not resolved. Germline CDR1 reads DFQATT; CDR2 reads SNEGSKA (reference sequence). This CDR3 has 11 residues. V gave up 5 bases and J gave up 1 base, with 4 bases separating them. The CDR3 DNA reads TGCAGTGCTCCACGCACAGATACGCAGTATTTT. Translated, it gives CSAPRTDTQYF.

The V gene is TRBV28, the J gene TRBJ2-2; D might be TRBD1 (6 bases). Germline assignment: CDR1 MDHEN and CDR2 SYDVKM. V was pared by 2 bases and J by 6 bases, with 7 bases between. The CDR3 spans 13 residues. The CDR3, as DNA: TGTGCCAGCAGTTTAGGACAGCCCGGGGAGCTGTTTTTT. Its protein is CASSLGQPGELFF.

V usage is TRBV30 and J usage is TRBJ1-2, with 9 bases matching TRBD1. J gave up 5 bases and V 2 bases, and 6 bases lay outside the gene matches. This CDR3 comprises 14 residues. The V gene's germline CDR1 is GTSNPN and CDR2 SVGIG (reference sequence). In DNA, the CDR3 is TGTGCCTGGAGTCTTGGGACAGGGCTATATGGCTACACCTTC. Translated, it gives CAWSLGTGLYGYTF.

This clonotype was recorded once. The rearrangement links TRBV28 to TRBJ1-4; tentative D call: TRBD1 (5 bases). The germline CDR1 and CDR2 sequences are MDHEN and SYDVKM. V lost 1 base and J lost 5, with 8 bases in between. The CDR3 is 14 residues long. The CDR3 loop is CASSLLSGNEKLFF. The CDR3 bases are TGTGCCAGCAGTTTATTATCAGGGAATGAAAAACTGTTTTTT.

In this sample, this clonotype turned up once. The rearrangement links TRBV7-9 to TRBJ2-7, with D perhaps TRBD2 (5 bases). The CDR3 has 12 residues. V was clipped by 5 bases and J by 3 bases, with 8 bases between them. The germline V gene has CDR1 SEHNR and CDR2 FQNEAQ (reference sequence). CDR3 DNA: TGTGCCAGCAGCCCCGAGGGCTACGAGCAGTACTTC. It encodes CASSPEGYEQYF.

Only one count was recorded for this clonotype. V usage is TRBV29-1 and J usage is TRBJ2-3; TRBD1 agrees at 11 bases. The V gene's germline CDR1 is SQVTM and CDR2 ANQGSEA. With 6 bases clipped from V and 1 base from J, the junction kept 3 bases outside the gene matches. CDR3 length: 14 amino acids. This CDR3 is CSVRDRGGTDTQYF. CDR3 coding DNA: TGCAGCGTACGGGACAGGGGGGGCACAGATACGCAGTATTTT.

This clonotype was recorded once. Here the CDR3 reads CASSSWDRNLDQPQHF. The CDR3 DNA follows: TGTGCCAGCAGCTCTTGGGACAGGAATCTTGATCAGCCCCAGCATTTT. The J gene is TRBJ1-5, the V gene TRBV5-6; TRBD1 aligns across 8 bases. Germline V gives CDR1 SGHDT, CDR2 YYEEEE. The CDR3 length is 16 residues. J was trimmed by 5 bases and V by 3 bases; bases with no gene match: 10.

The chain carries TRBV7-9 and TRBJ1-1, with TRBD1 matching over 8 bases. CDR1 is SEHNR and CDR2 is FQNEAQ in the germline V gene (reference sequence). The length of the CDR3 is 14 residues. V lost 0 bases and J lost 5; bases outside the gene matches: 2. The CDR3 loop is CASSLARTGTEAFF. For the CDR3, the DNA is TGTGCCAGCAGCTTAGCGAGGACAGGGACTGAAGCTTTCTTT.

This sequence joins TRBV2 and TRBJ1-6; D perhaps matches TRBD1 (5 bases). The V end lost 1 base, the J end lost 5 bases, and 6 bases lay between the germline ends. The CDR3 is 14 amino acids. Germline CDR1 reads SNHLY; CDR2 reads FYNNEI. CDR3 in DNA: TGTGCCAGCAGTGAAGTGGGGGATAATTCACCCCTCCACTTT. Residues: CASSEVGDNSPLHF. Complete variable domain (other parts from reference TRBV2 and TRBJ1-6): EPEVTQTPSHQVTQMGQEVILRCVPISNHLYFYWYRQILGQKVEFLVSFYNNEISEKSEIFDDQFSVERPDGSNFTLKIRSTKLEDSAMYFCASSEVGDNSPLHFGNGTRLTVT.

The CDR3 DNA reads TGCGCCAGCAGCCAAATGGGGGGCATAGATGAGCAGTTCTTC. It translates to CASSQMGGIDEQFF. This chain uses TRBV4-3 with TRBJ2-1, with D perhaps matching TRBD1 or TRBD2 (6 bases each). The CDR3 totals 14 residues. Between the trimmed V and J ends, which lost 2 bases and 8 bases, there was a span of 13 bases. Germline CDR1 and CDR2: LGHNA and YSLEER.

The chain is built from TRBV5-1 and TRBJ1-6, with D maybe TRBD1 (5 bases). From germline, CDR1 is SGHRS and CDR2 YFSETQ. CDR3 length: 17 residues. V lost 3 bases to trimming and J lost 1 base, with 14 bases between them. For the CDR3, the DNA is TGCGCCAGCAGCTCCGGGACCGGGACGTCCTATAATTCACCCCTCCACTTT. Amino acid sequence: CASSSGTGTSYNSPLHF. The complete variable domain, with remaining parts taken from reference TRBV5-1 and TRBJ1-6, reads KAGVTQTPRYLIKTRGQQVTLSCSPISGHRSVSWYQQTPGQGLQFLFEYFSETQRNKGNFPGRFSGRQFSNSRSEMNVSTLELGDSALYLCASSSGTGTSYNSPLHFGNGTRLTVT.

This chain links TRBV29-1 with TRBJ1-1, with TRBD1 as a possible D gene (6 bases). Germline V gives CDR1 SQVTM, CDR2 ANQGSEA. The CDR3 runs to 12 residues. V was pared by 7 bases and J by 0 bases, with 9 bases between. The CDR3 DNA follows: TGCAGCGCAGGGGACATGAACACTGAAGCTTTCTTT. As protein: CSAGDMNTEAFF.

The chain has TRBV7-3 and TRBJ1-1; D perhaps matches TRBD1 (5 bases). The CDR3 contains 16 residues. Germline-derived CDR1 and CDR2 are SGHTA and FQGTGA. V was clipped by 4 bases and J by 0 bases, with 15 bases between them. The CDR3: CASSSGPPGVNTEAFF. As DNA, the CDR3 is TGTGCCAGCAGCTCCGGCCCACCGGGGGTGAACACTGAAGCTTTCTTT.

V and J are TRBV20-1 and TRBJ1-1; D gene unclear. The CDR3 is 13 residues long. CDR1 DFQATT and CDR2 SNEGSKA come from the germline V gene (reference sequence). Trimming removed 3 bases at V and 1 base at J, with 9 bases between. The CDR3: CSASFSRNTEAFF. CDR3 in DNA: TGCAGTGCTAGCTTTTCCAGGAACACTGAAGCTTTCTTT.

This chain links TRBV12-3 or TRBV12-4 with TRBJ2-1; D is unclear. Trimming took off 3 bases at V and 9 bases at J, with 9 bases between the two ends. This CDR3 has 12 amino acids. The CDR3 sequence is CASSFGSSEQFF. The CDR3 DNA reads TGTGCCAGCAGTTTTGGTAGTAGTGAGCAGTTCTTC.

V usage is TRBV4-3 and J usage is TRBJ1-2; D might be TRBD1 (6 bases). V lost 4 bases and J 4 bases, leaving 16 bases between the germline ends. CDR3 length equals 15 residues. Germline CDR1 and CDR2: LGHNA and YSLEER. The CDR3 sequence: CASSPAQGGGYGYTF. CDR3 nucleotide sequence: TGCGCCAGCAGCCCGGCACAGGGAGGGGGCTATGGCTACACCTTC.

The chain uses TRBV23-1 and TRBJ2-1; the D gene is possibly TRBD1 (6 bases). TRBV23-1 is sorted into the ORF group, with uncertain function. The CDR3 is 15 residues long. V was pared by 3 bases and J by 0 bases, with 9 bases between. As DNA, the CDR3 is TGCGCCAGCAGTCATTGGGGGCTCTCCTACAATGAGCAGTTCTTC. Translating it yields CASSHWGLSYNEQFF.

The chain employs TRBV30 and TRBJ2-5, with a weak D call TRBD2 (7 bases). The length of the CDR3 is 14 residues. V lost 1 base, J lost 5 bases, and 14 bases lay in between. The V gene's germline CDR1 is GTSNPN and CDR2 SVGIG (reference sequence). CDR3 residues: CAWSEGGRLETQYF. The CDR3 DNA is TGTGCCTGGAGTGAGGGGGGGCGCTTGGAGACCCAGTACTTC.

J is TRBJ2-1 and V is TRBV4-3; TRBD2 matches at 13 bases. Germline trimming cut 1 base from V and 4 bases from J; bases unmatched to any gene: 4. Germline assignment: CDR1 LGHNA and CDR2 YSLEER. The CDR3 consists of 17 residues. CDR3 loop: CASSQVMTSGGYNEQFF. The CDR3 region has the DNA TGCGCCAGCAGCCAAGTAATGACTAGCGGGGGGTACAATGAGCAGTTCTTC.

The chain recombines TRBV20-1 with TRBJ2-1; D may be TRBD1 or TRBD2 (5 bases each). The germline gives CDR1 DFQATT, CDR2 SNEGSKA (reference sequence). This CDR3 spans 11 amino acids. V lost 6 bases and J lost 6, with 9 bases in between. The CDR3, as DNA: TGCAGTGCCGTTGGGGGCAATGAGCAGTTCTTC. Translated: CSAVGGNEQFF.

The rearrangement joins TRBV12-3 or TRBV12-4 to TRBJ1-1; D not resolved. V dropped 5 bases and J dropped 5 bases, with 6 bases sitting between them. The CDR3 is 11 residues long. CDR3 in amino acids: CASSPSTEAFF. CDR3 DNA: TGTGCCAGCAGTCCGAGTACTGAAGCTTTCTTT.

The genes are TRBV30 and TRBJ2-3; D is tentatively TRBD1 or TRBD2 (5 bases each). This CDR3 contains 13 residues. V shed 5 bases and J shed 5 bases, with 14 bases lying between them. In germline, CDR1 is GTSNPN, CDR2 SVGIG (reference sequence). As DNA, the CDR3 is TGTGCCTGGGACAGCCAACGGGGAGATACGCAGTATTTT. Translating it yields CAWDSQRGDTQYF.